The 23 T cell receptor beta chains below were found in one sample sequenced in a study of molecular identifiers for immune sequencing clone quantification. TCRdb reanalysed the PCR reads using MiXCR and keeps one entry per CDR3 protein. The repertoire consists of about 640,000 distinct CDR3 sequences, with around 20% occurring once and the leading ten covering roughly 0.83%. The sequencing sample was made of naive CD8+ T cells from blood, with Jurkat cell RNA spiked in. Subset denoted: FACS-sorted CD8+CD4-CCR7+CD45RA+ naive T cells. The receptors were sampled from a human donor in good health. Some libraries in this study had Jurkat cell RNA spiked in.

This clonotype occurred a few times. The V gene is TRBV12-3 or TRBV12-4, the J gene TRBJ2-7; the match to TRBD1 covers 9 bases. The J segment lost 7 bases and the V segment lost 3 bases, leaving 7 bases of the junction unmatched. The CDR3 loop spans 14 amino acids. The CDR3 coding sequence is TGTGCCAGCAGTTTCGGGACAGGGCTCGAAGAGCAGTACTTC. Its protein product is CASSFGTGLEEQYF.

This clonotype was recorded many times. The DNA of the CDR3 is TGTGCCAGTAGGATGAATGGGGGAGTGGCGGATACGCAGTATTTT. This encodes CASRMNGGVADTQYF. The genes are TRBV19 and TRBJ2-3; D may match TRBD1 or TRBD2 (5 bases each). Trimming took off 6 bases at V and 6 bases at J, with 19 bases between the two ends. This CDR3 has 15 amino acids. Germline V gives CDR1 LNHDA, CDR2 SQIVND (reference sequence).

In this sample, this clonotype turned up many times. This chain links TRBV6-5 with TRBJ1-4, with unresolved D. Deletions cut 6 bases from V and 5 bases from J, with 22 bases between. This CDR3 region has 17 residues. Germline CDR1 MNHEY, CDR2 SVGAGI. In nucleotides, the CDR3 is TGTGCCAGCAGCGCTTCAGGAAATCCTCCAAGAAATGAAAAACTGTTTTTT. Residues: CASSASGNPPRNEKLFF.

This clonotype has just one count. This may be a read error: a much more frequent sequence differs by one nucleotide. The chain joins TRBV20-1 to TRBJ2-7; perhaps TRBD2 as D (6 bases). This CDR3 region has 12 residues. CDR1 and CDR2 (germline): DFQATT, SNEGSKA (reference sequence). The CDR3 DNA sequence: TGCAGGGCCCGCGGGGATTCCTACGAGCAGTACTTC. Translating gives CRARGDSYEQYF.

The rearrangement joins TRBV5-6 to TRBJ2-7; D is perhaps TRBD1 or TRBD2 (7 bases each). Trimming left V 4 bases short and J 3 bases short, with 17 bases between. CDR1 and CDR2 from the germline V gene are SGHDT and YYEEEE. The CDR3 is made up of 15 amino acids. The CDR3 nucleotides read TGTGCCAGCAGCCTGGTGGGAGGGGGCGGCTACGAGCAGTACTTC. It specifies CASSLVGGGGYEQYF.

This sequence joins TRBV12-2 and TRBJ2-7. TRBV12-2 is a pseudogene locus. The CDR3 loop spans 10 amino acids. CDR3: CASPMTSGYF. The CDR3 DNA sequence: TGTGCAAGTCCGATGACATCGGGGTACTTC.

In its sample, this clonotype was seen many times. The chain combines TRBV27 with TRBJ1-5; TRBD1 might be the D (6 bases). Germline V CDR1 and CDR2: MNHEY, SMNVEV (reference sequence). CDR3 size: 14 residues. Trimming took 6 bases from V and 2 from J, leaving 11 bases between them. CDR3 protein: CASSKQGGNQPQHF. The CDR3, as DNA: TGTGCCAGCAGCAAACAGGGCGGCAATCAGCCCCAGCATTTT.

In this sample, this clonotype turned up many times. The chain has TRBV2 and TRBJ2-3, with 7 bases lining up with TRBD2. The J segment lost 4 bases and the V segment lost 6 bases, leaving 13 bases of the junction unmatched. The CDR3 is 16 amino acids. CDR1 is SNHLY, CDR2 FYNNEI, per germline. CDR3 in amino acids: CASSHRASGMPDTQYF. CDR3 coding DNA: TGTGCCAGCAGCCACCGGGCCAGCGGGATGCCAGATACGCAGTATTTT.

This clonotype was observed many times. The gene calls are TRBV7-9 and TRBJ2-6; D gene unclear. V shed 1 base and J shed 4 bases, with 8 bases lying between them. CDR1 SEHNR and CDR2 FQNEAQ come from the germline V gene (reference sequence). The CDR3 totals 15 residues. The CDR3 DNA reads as TGTGCCAGCAGCTTAGGGCTGGCGGGGGCCAACGTCCTGACTTTC. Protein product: CASSLGLAGANVLTF.

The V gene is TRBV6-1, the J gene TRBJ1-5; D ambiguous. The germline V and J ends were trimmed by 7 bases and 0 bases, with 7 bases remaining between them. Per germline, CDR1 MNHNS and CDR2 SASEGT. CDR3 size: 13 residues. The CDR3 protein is CASKRASNQPQHF. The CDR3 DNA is TGTGCCAGCAAACGGGCTAGCAATCAGCCCCAGCATTTT.

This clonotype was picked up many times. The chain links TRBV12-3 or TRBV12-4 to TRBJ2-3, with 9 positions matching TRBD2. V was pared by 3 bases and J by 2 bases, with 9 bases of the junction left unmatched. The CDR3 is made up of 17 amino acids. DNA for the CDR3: TGTGCCAGCAGTTTTTTCCCGCTAGCGGGGACCACAGATACGCAGTATTTT. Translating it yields CASSFFPLAGTTDTQYF.

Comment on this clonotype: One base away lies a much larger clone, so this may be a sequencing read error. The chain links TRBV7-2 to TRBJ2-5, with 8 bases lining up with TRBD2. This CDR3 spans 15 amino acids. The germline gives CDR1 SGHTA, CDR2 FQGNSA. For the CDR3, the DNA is TGTGCCAGCAGCTCCGAACCAGCGGGGGTTGAGACCCAGCACTTC. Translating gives CASSSEPAGVETQHF. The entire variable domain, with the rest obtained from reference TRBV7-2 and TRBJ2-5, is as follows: GAGVSQSPSNKVTEKGKDVELRCDPISGHTALYWYRQSLGQGLEFLIYFQGNSAPDKSGLPSDRFSAERTGGSVSTLTIQRTQQEDSAVYLCASSSEPAGVETQHFGPGTRLLVL.

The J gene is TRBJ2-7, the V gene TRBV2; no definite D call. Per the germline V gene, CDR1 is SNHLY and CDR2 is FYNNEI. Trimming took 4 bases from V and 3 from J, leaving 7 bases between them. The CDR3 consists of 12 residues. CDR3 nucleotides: TGTGCCAGCAGTGCATGGAGCTACGAGCAGTACTTC. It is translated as CASSAWSYEQYF.

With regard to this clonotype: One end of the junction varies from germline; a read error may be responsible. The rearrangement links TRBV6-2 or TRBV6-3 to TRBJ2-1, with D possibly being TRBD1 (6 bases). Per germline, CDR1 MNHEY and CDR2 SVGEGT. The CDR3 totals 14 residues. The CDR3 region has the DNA TGTGCCGGCAGTTACAGGGTTGGGGGTAATGAGCAGTTCTTC. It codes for CAGSYRVGGNEQFF.

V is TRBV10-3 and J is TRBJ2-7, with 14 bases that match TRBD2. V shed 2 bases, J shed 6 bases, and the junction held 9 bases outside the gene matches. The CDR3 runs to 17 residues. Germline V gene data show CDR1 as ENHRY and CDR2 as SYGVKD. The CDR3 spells CAISERGLAGAPIEQYF. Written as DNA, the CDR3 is TGTGCCATCAGTGAGCGGGGACTAGCGGGAGCCCCCATCGAGCAGTACTTC.

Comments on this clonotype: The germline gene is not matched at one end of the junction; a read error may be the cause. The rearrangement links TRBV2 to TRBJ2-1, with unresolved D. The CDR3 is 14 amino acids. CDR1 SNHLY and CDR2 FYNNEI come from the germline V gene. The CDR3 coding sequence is TGTGCCAGCAGTGAACCTAGGTTAAACAATGGGCAGTTCTTC. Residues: CASSEPRLNNGQFF.

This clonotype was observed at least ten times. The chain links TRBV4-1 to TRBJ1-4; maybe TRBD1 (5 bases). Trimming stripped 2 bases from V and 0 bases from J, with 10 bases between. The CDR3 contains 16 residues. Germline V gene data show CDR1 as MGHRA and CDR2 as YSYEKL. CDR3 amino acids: CASSQYQGTTNEKLFF. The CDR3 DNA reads TGCGCCAGCAGCCAATATCAGGGAACAACTAATGAAAAACTGTTTTTT.

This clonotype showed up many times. The CDR3 DNA reads as TGTGCCAGCAGTCCTCAACAGGTCTCTGGGGCCAACGTCCTGACTTTC. Residues: CASSPQQVSGANVLTF. The gene calls are TRBV27 and TRBJ2-6; maybe TRBD1 (5 bases). Germline loops: CDR1 MNHEY, CDR2 SMNVEV (reference sequence). This CDR3 contains 16 residues. Trimming removed 5 bases at V and 0 bases at J, with 11 bases between.

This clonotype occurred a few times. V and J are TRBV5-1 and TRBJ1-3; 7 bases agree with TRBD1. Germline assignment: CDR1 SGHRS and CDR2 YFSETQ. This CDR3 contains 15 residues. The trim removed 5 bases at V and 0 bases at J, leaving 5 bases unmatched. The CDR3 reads CASRPDRDSGNTIYF. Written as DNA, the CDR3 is TGCGCCAGCAGGCCTGACAGGGACTCTGGAAACACCATATATTTT.

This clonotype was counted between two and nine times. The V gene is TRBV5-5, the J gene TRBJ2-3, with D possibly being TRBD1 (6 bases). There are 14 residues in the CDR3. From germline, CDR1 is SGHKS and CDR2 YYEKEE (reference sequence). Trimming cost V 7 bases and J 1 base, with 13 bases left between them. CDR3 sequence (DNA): TGTGCCAGCTGTTGGGCAGGGGGCACAGATACGCAGTATTTT. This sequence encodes CASCWAGGTDTQYF.

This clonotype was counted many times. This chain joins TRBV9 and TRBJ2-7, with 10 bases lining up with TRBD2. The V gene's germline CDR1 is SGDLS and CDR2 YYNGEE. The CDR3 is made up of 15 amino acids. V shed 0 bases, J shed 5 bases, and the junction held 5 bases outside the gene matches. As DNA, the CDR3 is TGTGCCAGCAGCGTAGGAGCGGGGGGGCCCGACGAGCAGTACTTC. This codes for CASSVGAGGPDEQYF.

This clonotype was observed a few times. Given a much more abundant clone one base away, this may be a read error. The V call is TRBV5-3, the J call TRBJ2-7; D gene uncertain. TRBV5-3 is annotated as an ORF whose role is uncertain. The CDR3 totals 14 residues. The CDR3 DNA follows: TGTGCCAGCAGCACGACCGTGAGCTCCAACGAGCAGTACTTC. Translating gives CASSTTVSSNEQYF.

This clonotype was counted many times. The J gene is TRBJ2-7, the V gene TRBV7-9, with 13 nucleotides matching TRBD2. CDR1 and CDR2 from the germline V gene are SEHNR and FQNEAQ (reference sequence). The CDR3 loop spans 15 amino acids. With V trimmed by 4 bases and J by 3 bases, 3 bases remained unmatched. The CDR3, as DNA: TGTGCCAGCAGCTCCGGGACTAGCGGGGTCTACGAGCAGTACTTC. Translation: CASSSGTSGVYEQYF.